The entry below gives a single TCR beta chain sequence along with its context. Its antigen is unknown. Nothing much larger sits one base from this clone, and base qualities are not available. What the treatment or condition label conveys for this sample: oral pan-JAK inhibitor, 5-10 mg twice daily. Peripheral blood and lesional scalp punch biopsies were obtained from patients with alopecia areata. After PBMCs were isolated by density centrifugation and stained for CD3, CD4 and CD8, a FACSAria was used to sort CD4+ and CD8+ T cells. V is cut back by 2 bases and J by 6 bases, with 1 base in the junction unmatched. Measured from the cysteine to the phenylalanine, the CDR3 is 14 residues long. The CDR3 DNA has 42 bases and is translated from base 1. CDR1 and CDR2 are read off the germline V gene as MDHEN and SYDVKM. These data originate in a study of CD8+ T cells in alopecia areata (dated 2018 in TCRdb). Study-wide context: Treated patients were enrolled in an open-label pilot trial of oral tofacitinib at 5 to 10 mg twice daily for moderate-to-severe alopecia areata. Human TCRbeta sequencing covered scalp tissue and sorted CD4+ and CD8+ peripheral blood T cells from patchy and totalis/universalis alopecia areata patients and healthy controls. High-throughput TCRbeta sequencing was used to examine T cell clonal expansion in alopecia areata in both the C3H/HeJ mouse model and human patients. RNA was obtained with the PAXgene miRNA kit for fixed scalp, the miRNeasy kit for PBMCs, and the RNeasy kit for mouse skin. Biopsies were taken from tofacitinib-treated patients at baseline and at 4 and 24 weeks of treatment, and a later scalp biopsy was taken in several of the tofacitinib-treated patients. Tofacitinib was administered for 6 to 18 months, and 6 months of follow-up off drug were then conducted to assess delayed response and recurrence. In treated patients, disease severity was measured using the SALT score, which gives the percentage of scalp surface area affected. immunoSEQ multiplex PCR using 35 Vbeta forward primers and 13 Jbeta reverse primers was used to amplify TCRbeta CDR3 regions. Scalp clonality was compared among normal scalp (n=4), patchy alopecia areata scalp (n=8), and alopecia totalis/universalis scalp (n=8). Summary of the overall study and its limitations: Tofacitinib significantly decreased scalp clonality and the number of expanded CD8+ clones among the top 100 scalp clones. The treated cohort was small, with a single nonresponder, so links between baseline CD8+ expansion and response need larger studies. Many expanded lesional clones were found to persist in scalp and blood during tofacitinib treatment, and relapse after treatment cessation may be partly explained by this persistence. Compared with normal scalp, lesional scalp had higher clonality and more expanded CD8+ clones, particularly in alopecia totalis/universalis, a pattern that suggests antigenic drive. Compared with mice, TCR sequences shared between patients were less clear, possibly partly because of HLA diversity across the patient population. Unlike mouse skin, where gammadelta T cells dominate, normal human skin contains resident alphabeta T cells that get sequenced too, which complicates analysis of the scalp TCR repertoire.

Library method: the immunoSEQ multiplex PCR assay. RNA was extracted from all samples and reverse transcribed into cDNA as template for TCR sequencing. First-strand cDNA was synthesized with SuperScript III using a 2:1 mix of oligo-dT and random hexamers. A synthetic immune receptor repertoire was used to measure amplification bias, and any remaining bias was corrected computationally. The original methods were these. Raw reads were preprocessed for error removal, and CDR3 was defined according to IMGT conventions as running from the conserved cysteine to phenylalanine. To get clonality, Shannon entropy was normalized by log2 of the number of productive unique TCRs and the result was subtracted from 1. Scalp TCRbeta sequences were cross-referenced with sorted blood CD4 and CD8 repertoires so that the CD4 or CD8 identity of scalp clones could be inferred. TCRdb provides this immuneACCESS table in a form limited to in-frame rearrangements. Some clones are lacking; in checked studies, under half of them reflect an unresolved V gene, and why the rest are absent is not known. Clone size and V and J calls were adopted from that table, with D and trimming inferred from the DNA. Across this sample there are fewer than 100,000 clones, with just over 70% seen only once. In total, the top ten clones hold 15% to 20% of the sample.

The clonotype was recovered from a human donor with alopecia areata. The chain is assembled from TRBV28 and TRBJ1-6, with 7 junctional bases fitting TRBD1. This specimen consisted of CD8+ T cells sorted from blood, obtained at approximately week 42, from a patient treated with tofacitinib. The nucleotides read TGTGCCAGCAGTTTAGGACAGGTTAATTCACCCCTCCACTTT. It translates to CASSLGQVNSPLHF.